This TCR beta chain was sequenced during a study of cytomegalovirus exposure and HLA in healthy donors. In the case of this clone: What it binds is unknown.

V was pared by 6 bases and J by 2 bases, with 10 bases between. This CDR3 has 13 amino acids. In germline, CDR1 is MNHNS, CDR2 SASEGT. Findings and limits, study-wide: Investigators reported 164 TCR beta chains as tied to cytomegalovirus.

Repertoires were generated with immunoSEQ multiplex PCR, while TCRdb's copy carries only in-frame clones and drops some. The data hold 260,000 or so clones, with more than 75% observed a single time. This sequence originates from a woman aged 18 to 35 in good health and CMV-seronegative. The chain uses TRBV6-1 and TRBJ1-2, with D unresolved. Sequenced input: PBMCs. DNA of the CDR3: TGTGCCAGCAGCGTGACCGGGAACTATGGCTACACCTTC. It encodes CASSVTGNYGYTF.